This record concerns one T cell receptor (beta chain) sequence. The sample is drawn from a study of shared T cell receptors in the human thymus. The germline V gene has CDR1 SNHLY and CDR2 FYNNEI. Trimming removed 8 bases at V and 7 bases at J, with 18 bases between. The CDR3 totals 14 residues. Libraries were prepared by immunoSEQ multiplex PCR; TCRdb keeps only in-frame clonotypes and omits some of them. The data contain some 700,000 clones, around 85% of them singletons. In addition, the sample was reused for a study of human thymus T cells. That study adds: Donation came from healthy Finnish infants having corrective surgery for congenital heart defects. Thymic tissue was derived from resections collected during corrective heart surgery. V and J gene usage appeared biased in thymic and blood repertoires. Unrelated individuals reportedly shared highly overlapping thymic TCR repertoires.

This receptor was obtained from a girl under three years old with a congenital heart defect. Sequenced input: thymocytes. The chain uses TRBV2 and TRBJ2-1; D perhaps matches TRBD2 (5 bases). CDR3 nucleotides: TGTGCCAGCCAATATAGAGCCACGGGGAATGAGCAGTTCTTC. Protein: CASQYRATGNEQFF.